The T cell receptor (beta chain) described here comes from a study of CXCR3-negative and CXCR3-positive naive CD8 T cells. General observations from the study: CXCR3-positive naive cells carried more hydrophobic TRB CDR3s than CXCR3-negative naive cells did.

CD45RO-CCR7+CD27+CD95- defined naive CD8+ T cells. Considering frequency, this clonotype is medium-sized. What it binds is not known. The CDR3 is made up of 15 amino acids. The germline gives CDR1 SGHVS, CDR2 FNYEAQ. Each TRB cDNA library was prepared by 5' RACE (with UMI labels). TCRdb re-called the 5' RACE reads; every CDR3 protein appears as one record, without DNA. Its table lists about 7,000 distinct CDR3 sequences. This receptor was obtained from a human donor in good health. Some clones in this sample may be carry-over from other donors' samples. The specimen was naive CXCR3+ CD8+ T cells from blood. The subset denotes: CD45RO-CCR7+CD27+CD95- naive CD8+ T cells expressing CXCR3 (TNR3+). V and J are TRBV7-6 and TRBJ2-7; the TCRdb call, TRBD2, lacks DNA for checking. The CDR3 region is CASSPGLAGSYEQYF.